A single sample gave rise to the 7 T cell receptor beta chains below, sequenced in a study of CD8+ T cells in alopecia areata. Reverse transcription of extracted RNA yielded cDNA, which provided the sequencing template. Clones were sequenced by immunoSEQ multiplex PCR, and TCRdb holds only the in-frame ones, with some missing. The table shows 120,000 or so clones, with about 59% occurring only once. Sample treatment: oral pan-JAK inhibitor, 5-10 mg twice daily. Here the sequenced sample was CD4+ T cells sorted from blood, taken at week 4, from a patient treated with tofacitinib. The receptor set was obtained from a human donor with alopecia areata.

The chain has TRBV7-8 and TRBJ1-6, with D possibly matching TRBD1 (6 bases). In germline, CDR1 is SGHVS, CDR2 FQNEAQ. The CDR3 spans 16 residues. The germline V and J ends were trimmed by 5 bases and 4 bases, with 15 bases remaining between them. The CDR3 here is CASSTTRDTYNSPLHF. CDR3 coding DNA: TGTGCCAGCAGCACAACCCGGGACACTTATAATTCACCCCTCCACTTT.

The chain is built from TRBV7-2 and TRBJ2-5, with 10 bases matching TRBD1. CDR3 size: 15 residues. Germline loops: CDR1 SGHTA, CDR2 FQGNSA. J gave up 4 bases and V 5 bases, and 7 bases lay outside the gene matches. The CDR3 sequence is CASSGRGQGTETQYF. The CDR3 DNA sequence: TGTGCCAGCAGCGGCCGGGGACAGGGGACAGAGACCCAGTACTTC.

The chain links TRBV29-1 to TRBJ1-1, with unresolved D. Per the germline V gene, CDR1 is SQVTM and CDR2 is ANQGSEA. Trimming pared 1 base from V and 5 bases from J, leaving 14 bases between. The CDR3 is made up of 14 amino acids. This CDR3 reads CSVEVSGEGTEAFF. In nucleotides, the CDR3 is TGCAGCGTTGAAGTGAGTGGGGAAGGAACTGAAGCTTTCTTT.

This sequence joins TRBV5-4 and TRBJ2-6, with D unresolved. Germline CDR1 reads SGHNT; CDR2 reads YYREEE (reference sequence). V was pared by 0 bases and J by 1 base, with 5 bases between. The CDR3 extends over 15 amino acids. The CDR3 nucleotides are TGTGCCAGCAGCTTGGATCTATCTGGGGCCAACGTCCTGACTTTC. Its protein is CASSLDLSGANVLTF.

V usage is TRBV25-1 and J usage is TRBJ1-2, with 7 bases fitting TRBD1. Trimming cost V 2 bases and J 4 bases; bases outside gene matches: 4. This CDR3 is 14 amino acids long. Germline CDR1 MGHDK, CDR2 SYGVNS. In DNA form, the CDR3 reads TGTGCCAGCAGTGAACTAGGGACAGCCTATGGCTACACCTTC. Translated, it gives CASSELGTAYGYTF.

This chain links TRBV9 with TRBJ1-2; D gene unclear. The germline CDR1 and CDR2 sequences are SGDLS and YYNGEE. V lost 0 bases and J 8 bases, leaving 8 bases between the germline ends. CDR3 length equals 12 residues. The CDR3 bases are TGTGCCAGCAGCGTAGGAGGTTTCGGCTACACCTTC. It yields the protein CASSVGGFGYTF.

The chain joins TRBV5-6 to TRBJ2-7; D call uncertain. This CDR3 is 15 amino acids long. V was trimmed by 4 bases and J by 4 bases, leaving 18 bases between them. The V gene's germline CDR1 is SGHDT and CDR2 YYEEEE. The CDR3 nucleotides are TGTGCCAGCAGCCATTTTGGACCGGTGGATTACGAGCAGTACTTC. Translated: CASSHFGPVDYEQYF.